One sample yielded the 14 T cell receptor beta chains listed below, sequenced in a study of blood T cell repertoires in COVID-19. The table came from immunoSEQ multiplex PCR; TCRdb's copy has only in-frame clones and leaves some out. In the table there are 200,000 or so clones, about 86% of which are singletons. Source material: peripheral blood. The receptors originated from a woman in her seventies with acute or convalescent COVID-19.

This clone was recorded a few times. The J gene is TRBJ2-7, the V gene TRBV2; 10 bases are a match to TRBD1. V dropped 6 bases and J dropped 0; count of bases not matched to a gene: 8. Per germline, CDR1 SNHLY and CDR2 FYNNEI. The CDR3 runs 16 residues. The CDR3 nucleotides read TGTGCCAGCAGACCCAGAGGGGACAGGGGCTCCTACGAGCAGTACTTC. Translating gives CASRPRGDRGSYEQYF. Full variable domain (rest looked up from reference TRBV2 and TRBJ2-7): EPEVTQTPSHQVTQMGQEVILRCVPISNHLYFYWYRQILGQKVEFLVSFYNNEISEKSEIFDDQFSVERPDGSNFTLKIRSTKLEDSAMYFCASRPRGDRGSYEQYFGPGTRLTVT.

The V gene is TRBV28, the J gene TRBJ2-5; TRBD2 matches 13 bases. Germline trimming cut 6 bases from V and 4 bases from J; bases unmatched to any gene: 14. Germline assignment: CDR1 MDHEN and CDR2 SYDVKM. The CDR3 sequence is 18 residues long. The CDR3 loop is CASRSQTSGRFRRETQYF. CDR3 DNA: TGTGCCAGCAGGTCTCAGACTAGCGGGAGGTTCCGCCGAGAGACCCAGTACTTC.

This clone has only one observation. The CDR3 here is CASRSTTGSPEAFF. As DNA, the CDR3 is TGTGCCAGCAGGTCTACTACAGGGTCCCCAGAAGCTTTCTTT. J is TRBJ1-1 and V is TRBV2; a weak D match, TRBD1 (6 bases). This CDR3 is built from 14 residues. The V gene lost 6 bases and the J gene lost 8 bases, with 19 bases spanning the gap. Per germline, CDR1 SNHLY and CDR2 FYNNEI.

The rearrangement uses TRBV5-6 and TRBJ2-7; 9 bases match TRBD1. Per the germline V gene, CDR1 is SGHDT and CDR2 is YYEEEE. CDR3 size: 16 residues. With V trimmed by 0 bases and J by 4 bases, 8 bases remained unmatched. CDR3 DNA sequence: TGTGCCAGCAGCTTGGGTAGAGGGACAGGGTGGTACGAGCAGTACTTC. Encoded protein: CASSLGRGTGWYEQYF.

The table lists this clone with a few counts. The chain uses TRBV19 and TRBJ2-7, with 7 bases lining up with TRBD1. J was trimmed by 3 bases and V by 5 bases; bases with no gene match: 10. The CDR3 is 15 amino acids. The V gene's germline CDR1 is LNHDA and CDR2 SQIVND (reference sequence). DNA for the CDR3: TGTGCCAGTAGTTCGCGGACAGGCATGGTCTACGAGCAGTACTTC. Amino acids: CASSSRTGMVYEQYF.

CDR3 amino acids: CASSLGAGGPSNQPQHF. CDR3 nucleotide sequence: TGTGCCAGCAGCTTGGGAGCGGGCGGACCCAGCAATCAGCCCCAGCATTTT. V is TRBV7-2 and J is TRBJ1-5; D is unresolved. CDR3 length: 17 residues. The ends were cut back, 3 bases at V and 1 base at J, with 16 bases in the middle. Germline CDR1 SGHTA, CDR2 FQGNSA.

This chain uses TRBV6-1 with TRBJ2-3; 7 bases align to TRBD1. V lost 7 bases, J lost 2 bases, and 6 bases stayed unmatched. The CDR3 totals 14 residues. Germline V gene sequence: CDR1 MNHNS, CDR2 SASEGT. CDR3 nucleotides: TGTGCCAGCACCGCCGACAGGGTCACAGATACGCAGTATTTT. This codes for CASTADRVTDTQYF.

This clone was observed once. The chain uses TRBV5-4 and TRBJ2-7, with 11 bases aligning to TRBD1. The length of the CDR3 is 16 residues. V dropped 4 bases and J dropped 0; count of bases not matched to a gene: 6. Germline CDR1 and CDR2: SGHNT and YYREEE (reference sequence). CDR3: CASSPGQGATSYEQYF. In nucleotides, the CDR3 is TGTGCCAGCAGCCCAGGACAGGGGGCTACCTCCTACGAGCAGTACTTC.

The genes are TRBV5-6 and TRBJ1-3; D is unclear. The CDR3 spans 15 residues. V gave up 4 bases and J gave up 4 bases, with 15 bases separating them. Germline V gene sequence: CDR1 SGHDT, CDR2 YYEEEE. The CDR3 region is CASSPRRVNGNTIYF. CDR3 DNA sequence: TGTGCCAGCAGCCCCCGGAGGGTAAACGGAAACACCATATATTTT.

The chain recombines TRBV2 with TRBJ1-1; D is ambiguous. The CDR3 is 13 residues long. CDR1 is SNHLY, CDR2 FYNNEI, per germline. V lost 7 bases to trimming and J lost 2 bases, with 11 bases between them. In DNA form, the CDR3 reads TGTGCCAGCATAAGCAGGCCCAACACTGAAGCTTTCTTT. This translates into CASISRPNTEAFF. The variable domain in full, completed from reference TRBV2 and TRBJ1-1, reads EPEVTQTPSHQVTQMGQEVILRCVPISNHLYFYWYRQILGQKVEFLVSFYNNEISEKSEIFDDQFSVERPDGSNFTLKIRSTKLEDSAMYFCASISRPNTEAFFGQGTRLTVV.

CDR3 bases: TGTGCCAGCAGCTTCCAGCCCACAGGGGGCACTGAAGCTTTCTTT. It translates to CASSFQPTGGTEAFF. The chain carries TRBV7-2 and TRBJ1-1; 8 bases align to TRBD1. Per the germline V gene, CDR1 is SGHTA and CDR2 is FQGNSA. The CDR3 sequence is 15 residues long. With V trimmed by 3 bases and J by 4 bases, 7 bases remained unmatched.

The chain joins TRBV10-3 to TRBJ1-1; 7 nucleotides line up with TRBD1. The ends lost 2 bases at V and 9 bases at J; junction bases unmatched: 12. CDR1 and CDR2 (germline): ENHRY, SYGVKD. The length of the CDR3 is 15 residues. CDR3 sequence (DNA): TGTGCCATCAGTGAGACCGGGACAGAAGCCGGACAAGCTTTCTTT. Its protein product is CAISETGTEAGQAFF.

The V call is TRBV2, the J call TRBJ2-7; TRBD1 aligns across 10 bases. The germline V gene has CDR1 SNHLY and CDR2 FYNNEI. V gave up 3 bases and J gave up 3 bases; unmatched junction bases: 8. The CDR3 length is 16 residues. CDR3 bases: TGTGCCAGCAGTGACCCACCCCGGACAGGGGGCTACGAGCAGTACTTC. This sequence encodes CASSDPPRTGGYEQYF. Variable domain in full (rest from reference TRBV2 and TRBJ2-7): EPEVTQTPSHQVTQMGQEVILRCVPISNHLYFYWYRQILGQKVEFLVSFYNNEISEKSEIFDDQFSVERPDGSNFTLKIRSTKLEDSAMYFCASSDPPRTGGYEQYFGPGTRLTVT.

Turning to this clone: A junction end diverges from the germline sequence, so it may reflect a read error. The chain is built from TRBV4-1 and TRBJ2-6, with D hard to call. Germline V CDR1 and CDR2: MGHRA, YSYEKL. The CDR3 is made up of 17 amino acids. The CDR3 reads CASSQDGQSSEANVLTF. In DNA form, the CDR3 reads TGCGCCAGCAGCCAAGATGGGCAGAGCTCTGAGGCCAACGTCCTGACTTTC.